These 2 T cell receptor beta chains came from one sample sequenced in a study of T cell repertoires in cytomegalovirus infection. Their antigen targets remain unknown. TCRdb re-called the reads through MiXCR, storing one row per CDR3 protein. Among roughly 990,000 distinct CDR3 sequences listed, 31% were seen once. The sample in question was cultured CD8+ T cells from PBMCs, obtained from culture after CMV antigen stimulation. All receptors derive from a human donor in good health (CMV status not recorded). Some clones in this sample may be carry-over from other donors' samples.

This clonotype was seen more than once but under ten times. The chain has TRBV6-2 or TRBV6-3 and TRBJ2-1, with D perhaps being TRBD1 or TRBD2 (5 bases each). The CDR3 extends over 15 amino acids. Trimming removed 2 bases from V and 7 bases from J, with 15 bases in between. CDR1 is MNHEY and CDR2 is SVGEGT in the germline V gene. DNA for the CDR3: TGTGCCAGCAGTTACGAAGAGGGGCTAGTGAATGAGCAGTTCTTC. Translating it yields CASSYEEGLVNEQFF.

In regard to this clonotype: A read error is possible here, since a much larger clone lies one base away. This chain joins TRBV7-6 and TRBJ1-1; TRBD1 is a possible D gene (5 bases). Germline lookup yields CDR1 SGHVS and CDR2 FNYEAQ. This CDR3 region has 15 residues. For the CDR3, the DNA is TGTGTCAGCAGCCGGGGGGTCAGAGGGGACACTGAAGCTTTCTTT. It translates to CVSSRGVRGDTEAFF.